Listed below are T cell receptor beta chains from one sample, sequenced in a study of radiation and T cells in renal cell carcinoma. Profiling relied on immunoSEQ multiplex PCR, and the TCRdb table lists in-frame clones only, not all of them. The sample shows 15,000 to 17,000 clones, roughly 54% of them seen only once. The sample in question was tumor tissue, obtained from a patient whose treatment was nephrectomy without radiotherapy. The receptor set was obtained from a man in his fifties with renal cell carcinoma. Both conserved end residues are part of each CDR3. A D gene is named only where the DNA matches it firmly. Size is stated for part of the rows, as once, few or many counts, or as a class when the clone is expanded.

d_gene	abundance	j_gene	v_gene	CDR3nt	CDR3aa
-	-	TRBJ1-3	TRBV4-1	TGCGCCAGCAGCCAAGGTGTCGGAGGAAACACCATATATTTT	CASSQGVGGNTIYF
-	many	TRBJ1-5	TRBV30	TGTGCCTGGAGTGTAAATTTGGGGAGCAATCAGCCCCAGCATTTT	CAWSVNLGSNQPQHF
TRBD1	once	TRBJ1-4	TRBV2	TGTGCCAGCAGACAACAGGGGATAAGGGCAGAACTGTTTTTT	CASRQQGIRAELFF
-	-	TRBJ2-3	TRBV9	TGTGCCAGCAGCGTACAACAGGGGGGGGTCACAGATACGCAGTATTTT	CASSVQQGGVTDTQYF
-	-	TRBJ2-7	TRBV27	TGTGCCAGCAGCGATTACTACGAGCAGTACTTC	CASSDYYEQYF
-	-	TRBJ1-3	TRBV28	TGTGCCAGCAGTTCCCCTAGGGACTCTGGAAACACCATATATTTT	CASSSPRDSGNTIYF
-	-	TRBJ2-7	TRBV5-6	TGTGCCAGCACCGAACGGGGAGCCGGCCGCTACGAGCAGTACTTC	CASTERGAGRYEQYF
-	-	TRBJ2-5	TRBV11-1	TGTGCCAGCAGCTCGGACAGCCCAGAAGAGACCCAGTACTTC	CASSSDSPEETQYF
-	-	TRBJ2-1	TRBV19	TGTGCCAGTACTCAGGCCGGACAACCAGGGAATGAGCAGTTCTTC	CASTQAGQPGNEQFF
-	-	TRBJ2-1	TRBV10-1	TGCGCCAGCAGTGAAGGAACTGTAACCCCCTACAATGAGCAGTTCTTC	CASSEGTVTPYNEQFF
-	-	TRBJ2-1	TRBV5-6	TGTGCCAGCAGCTTGATTAGCGTTGGAGAAAACAATGAGCAGTTCTTC	CASSLISVGENNEQFF
-	-	TRBJ2-3	TRBV5-1	TGCGCCAGCAGCTTGGGTGATAGCGGTGGGGGAGATACGCAGTATTTT	CASSLGDSGGGDTQYF
-	many	TRBJ2-5	TRBV5-1	TGCGCCAGCAGCCCTGACGACCAAGAGACCCAGTACTTC	CASSPDDQETQYF
-	-	TRBJ2-3	TRBV9	TGTGCCAGCAACCCTACAGGGCTTAGCACAGATACGCAGTATTTT	CASNPTGLSTDTQYF
-	few	TRBJ1-1	TRBV4-1	TGCGCCAGCAGCCAAGACGATGGGGGGAGCACTGAAGCTTTCTTT	CASSQDDGGSTEAFF
TRBD2	-	TRBJ2-1	TRBV7-2	TGTGCCAGCAGCATACGTAGCGGGAGAGGGGATGAGCAGTTCTTC	CASSIRSGRGDEQFF
TRBD2	-	TRBJ2-1	TRBV13	TGTGCCAGCAGACAAAGACTAGCGGCCAATGAGCAGTTCTTC	CASRQRLAANEQFF
-	-	TRBJ1-6	TRBV6-5	TGTGCCAGCAGTTACAGTGGGAGGTTTGGGAATTCACCCCTCCACTTT	CASSYSGRFGNSPLHF
-	-	TRBJ1-1	TRBV11-3	TGTGCCAGCAGCTTAGATCATGAGGACAGTACTGAAGCTTTCTTT	CASSLDHEDSTEAFF
-	-	TRBJ1-4	TRBV15	TGTGCCACCAGCAGAGATCGTGTTAGCCAGACTAATGAAAAACTGTTTTTT	CATSRDRVSQTNEKLFF
-	-	TRBJ2-7	TRBV4-2	TGTGCCAGCAGCCAAGAAAGGGGGGGTTCTAGGGAGCAGTACTTC	CASSQERGGSREQYF
TRBD2	-	TRBJ2-5	TRBV4-1	TGCGCCAGCAGCCAAAGGGTGACGACTAGCGTCTCGACACAAGAGACCCAGTACTTC	CASSQRVTTSVSTQETQYF
-	-	TRBJ1-3	TRBV9	TGTGCCAGCAGCGTAATAGACGTCTACTCTGGAAACACCATATATTTT	CASSVIDVYSGNTIYF
TRBD1	few	TRBJ1-6	TRBV2	TGTGCCAGCAGTGAATCCGGACAGGGGGTTCTTAATTCACCCCTCCACTTT	CASSESGQGVLNSPLHF
-	-	TRBJ1-3	TRBV18	TGTGCCAGCTCACCAACTTCCCCTGATACGAGGAGTGGAAACACCATATATTTT	CASSPTSPDTRSGNTIYF
-	-	TRBJ2-6	TRBV30	TGTGCCTGGTTAGCTGGGGCCAACGTCCTGACTTTC	CAWLAGANVLTF
TRBD2	-	TRBJ2-5	TRBV9	TGTGCCAGCAGCGTGGGACTAGCGGAGCAAGAGACCCAGTACTTC	CASSVGLAEQETQYF
-	few	TRBJ1-1	TRBV7-2	TGTGCCAGCAGCTCCATCCGGTTCACTGAAGCTTTCTTT	CASSSIRFTEAFF
-	-	TRBJ2-7	TRBV4-1	TGCGCCAGCAGCCAAGTCTTCGGGGGCAAGCACGAGCAGTACTTC	CASSQVFGGKHEQYF
-	-	TRBJ2-2	TRBV2	TGTGCCAGCAGGAAACAGGGGAACACCGGGGAGCTGTTTTTT	CASRKQGNTGELFF
-	medium-sized	TRBJ1-2	TRBV27	TGTGCCAGCAGCCGCGGGGGGCCCTTTAGAGGTGACTACACCTTC	CASSRGGPFRGDYTF
-	few	TRBJ2-1	TRBV28	TGTGCCAGCACCCGCCCAGGCTGGTACAATGAGCAGTTCTTC	CASTRPGWYNEQFF
-	few	TRBJ1-4	TRBV6-6	TGTGCCAGCACCTACTTCGGGCGGGAAGAAAAACTGTTTTTT	CASTYFGREEKLFF
TRBD1	-	TRBJ1-4	TRBV4-1	TGCGCCAGCAGCCCACGGGGGACAGGGGAAGAAAAACTGTTTTTT	CASSPRGTGEEKLFF